This T cell receptor (beta chain) is drawn from a study of blood T cell repertoires in COVID-19 (dated by TCRdb to 2020 to 2022). As for the study more broadly: Collaborator samples came from the United States, Italy and Spain and covered acute and convalescent phases of COVID-19. Samples were obtained from the ongoing ImmuneRACE study (first 160 participants) and from 1,254 subjects provided by 6 global collaborators. Where available, HLA class I and class II types were taken from metadata supplied by the sample provider and were not determined by assay-based typing. The repertoires were released in a freely available public database intended as a resource for research on the immune response to SARS-CoV-2. The dataset comprised deeply sampled blood TCRbeta repertoires from subjects exposed to, actively infected with, or recovered from COVID-19. Sample metadata almost always included a de-identified subject ID, COVID-19 status, age in years and sex. The material from the prospective study consisted of cDNA or gDNA derived from T cells, B-cell-depleted T cells, or PBMCs. The full study reports these points: Clinical and demographic metadata were provided uncurated, with the amount varying by source and participant.

Collaborating institutions collected whole blood in K2EDTA tubes following their own protocols. For TCRbeta analysis, collaborator samples were shipped as frozen whole blood, as isolated PBMCs, or as DNA extracted from either sample type. A distance of 9 bases separates the germline ends of V and J, which lose 5 bases and 8 bases respectively. The germline V gene specifies SGHTA as CDR1 and FQGNSA as CDR2. The CDR3 covers 11 residues, taking in both the cysteine and the phenylalanine. The read is trimmed to its CDR3 DNA, 33 bases read in frame from base 1. The immunoSEQ Assay, a bias-controlled multiplex PCR, was used to amplify TCRbeta CDR3 regions from genomic DNA. The authors processed their data as follows. Nucleated cell counts per sample were estimated from amplification of reference gene primers within the assay. To quantify the absolute abundance of each unique TCRbeta CDR3 rearrangement, sequence reads were collapsed and filtered. For each sample, productive Simpson clonality was calculated as the square root of Simpson's diversity index across productive rearrangements. TCRdb provides this immuneACCESS table in a form limited to in-frame rearrangements. Some clones are lacking; in checked studies, under half of them reflect an unresolved V gene, and why the rest are absent is not known. D and trimming come from the DNA, and the V and J calls and clone size come from that table. The sample table shows about 48,000 clones, and about 83% are seen once. The ten largest clones capture under 6% of the sample.

As concerns this clone: This receptor's antigen is unknown. Base qualities were left out, and no much larger clone turns up one base away.

The sample was peripheral blood. The chain joins TRBV7-2 to TRBJ1-1, with TRBD1 as a weak D call on 5 bases. The TCR originated in a woman between 55 and 75 years old with acute or convalescent COVID-19. The sequence in DNA is TGTGCCAGCAGCCTATACAGGGAAGCTTTCTTT. This yields the protein CASSLYREAFF. This CDR3, with the reference TRBV7-2 and TRBJ1-1 proteins standing in past its ends, gives the full variable domain GAGVSQSPSNKVTEKGKDVELRCDPISGHTALYWYRQSLGQGLEFLIYFQGNSAPDKSGLPSDRFSAERTGGSVSTLTIQRTQQEDSAVYLCASSLYREAFFGQGTRLTVV.